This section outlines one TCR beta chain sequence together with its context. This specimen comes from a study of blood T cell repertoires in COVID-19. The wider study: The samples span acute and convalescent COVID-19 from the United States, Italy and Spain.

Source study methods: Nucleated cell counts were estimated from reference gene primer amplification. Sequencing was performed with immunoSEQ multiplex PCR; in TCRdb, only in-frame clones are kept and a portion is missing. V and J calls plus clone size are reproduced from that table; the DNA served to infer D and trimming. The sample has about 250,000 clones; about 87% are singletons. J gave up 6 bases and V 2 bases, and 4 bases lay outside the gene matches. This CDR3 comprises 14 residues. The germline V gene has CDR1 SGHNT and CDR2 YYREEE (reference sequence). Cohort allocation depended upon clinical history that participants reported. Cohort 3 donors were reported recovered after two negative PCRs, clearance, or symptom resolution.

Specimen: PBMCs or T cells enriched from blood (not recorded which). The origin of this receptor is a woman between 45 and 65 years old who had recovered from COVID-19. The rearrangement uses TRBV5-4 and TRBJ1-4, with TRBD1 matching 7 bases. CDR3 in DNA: TGTGCCAGCAGCTTAACCGGGACAGATGAAAAACTGTTTTTT. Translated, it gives CASSLTGTDEKLFF.